This T cell receptor (beta chain) comes out of a study of T-cell memory formation after mild COVID-19 (dated by TCRdb to about 2021). At the level of the whole study: Most TCR sequence clusters were specific to one of the two donors. In two donors, T-cell clones that expanded and contracted after mild COVID-19 were followed by sequencing TCRalpha and TCRbeta repertoires longitudinally. The cohort was made up of two young adult volunteers, one female and one male, who were previously healthy.

This clonotype was seen a handful of times. Its antigen is still unknown. No much larger clone is present one base from it, and per-base qualities are unavailable. Ficoll-Paque density gradient centrifugation was the method used to isolate PBMCs. For sequencing, an Illumina NovaSeq 6000 was employed. Using 5'RACE with constant-segment primers, TCRalpha and TCRbeta cDNA libraries were constructed, with sample barcodes and unique molecular identifiers added in the process. RNA was extracted from every sample with Trizol reagent. Library amplification was performed in two PCR steps, and a second sample barcode and Illumina TruSeq adapters were introduced in the second step. Sequencing of the libraries was done on an Illumina NovaSeq, producing 2 x 150 bp paired-end reads. Under the source paper's analysis protocol: With migec v1.2.7, reads were demultiplexed and then collapsed into UMI-guided consensus sequences. Using mixcr v2.1.11, UMI consensuses were aligned to TRA and TRB V and J templates and then assembled into clonotypes. A clonotype was counted as expanded or contracted only if both edgeR and NoisET called the change significant, with noise models trained on biological replicates. For edgeR calls, the thresholds were a false discovery rate-adjusted p below 0.01 and a log2 fold-change of 1. As an exploratory analysis of dynamics, max-normalized trajectories of the 1000 most abundant clonotypes were examined with PCA combined with hierarchical clustering. Separately sequenced CD4+ and CD8+ repertoires were used to assign a CD4 or CD8 phenotype to each responding clone. TCRdb's own reprocessing of the public reads used fastp at Q25 and MiXCR and kept productive beta chains. CDR3 protein sequences are deduplicated, and each keeps its most common genes and DNA. These V and J calls derive from TCRdb rather than the authors' analysis. For this sample there are approximately 580,000 distinct CDR3 sequences; around 20% appear just once. Of the sample, roughly an eighth falls within the top ten clones.

Overall results and qualifications from the work: The second-wave clones that peaked on day 37 were not confirmed to be SARS-CoV-2 specific. The study covered only a couple of mild cases, and larger cohorts including severe cases with pre-infection samples were considered necessary. Contracting CD4+ clones appeared mostly in the CM and EM memory subsets, whereas CD8+ clones were enriched in EMRA. Clones contracting from day 15 to 85 had balanced CD4/CD8 phenotypes, while a second wave expanding from day 15 to 37 was biased towards CD4+. Some responding clones were detected in pre-infection memory, which suggested that pre-existing cross-reactive memory T cells had joined the SARS-CoV-2 response.

Taken from cysteine to phenylalanine, the CDR3 has 16 residues. The entry retains the CDR3 DNA only, 48 bases that are in frame from base 1. Looking up the germline V gene yields CDR1 SGHTA and CDR2 FQGNSA. Between the V and J ends, shortened by 2 bases and 6 bases respectively, the junction contains 14 bases. The sequencing sample was made of PBMCs or a T cell subset sorted from them (not recorded which). The sequence was obtained from an adult woman who had mild COVID-19 (a few samples of this study predate the infection). The sample titles of this study are shuffled in the database, so cell type and time point are left out; the donor was told from shared clones. The chain is made from TRBV7-2 and TRBJ1-6, and the D gene may be TRBD1, 5 bases matching. The DNA sequence is as follows: TGTGCCAGCAGCTTAATTGTGGGACGGCCTAATTCACCCCTCCACTTT. Protein translation: CASSLIVGRPNSPLHF.